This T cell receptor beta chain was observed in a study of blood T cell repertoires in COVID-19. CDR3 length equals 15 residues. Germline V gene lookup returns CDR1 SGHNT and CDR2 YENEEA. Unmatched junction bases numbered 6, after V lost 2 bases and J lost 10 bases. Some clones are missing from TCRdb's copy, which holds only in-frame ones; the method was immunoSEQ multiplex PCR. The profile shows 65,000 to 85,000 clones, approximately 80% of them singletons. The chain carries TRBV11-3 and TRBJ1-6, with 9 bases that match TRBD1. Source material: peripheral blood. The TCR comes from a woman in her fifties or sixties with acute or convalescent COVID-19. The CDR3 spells CASSLSSDRGSPLHF. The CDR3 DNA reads TGTGCCAGCAGCTTATCGTCGGACAGGGGATCACCCCTCCACTTT.